These 20 T cell receptor beta chains originate from one sample sequenced in a study of cytomegalovirus exposure and HLA in healthy donors. The PCR had 60 Vbeta and 13 Jbeta primers. The assay was immunoSEQ multiplex PCR, and TCRdb's table has in-frame clones only and misses some. The sample spans 180,000 or so clones; the ten largest clones claim approximately 0.82%. The material sequenced was PBMCs. These receptors were obtained from a woman aged 18 to 35 in good health and CMV-seropositive.

The V and J genes are TRBV9 and TRBJ2-6; TRBD1 matches at 8 bases. From germline, CDR1 is SGDLS and CDR2 YYNGEE. The CDR3 spans 19 residues. V lost 1 base, J lost 0 bases, and 9 bases stayed unmatched. DNA for the CDR3: TGTGCCAGCAGCGTACGAAGGACAGGGCGATCCTCTGGGGCCAACGTCCTGACTTTC. The encoded protein is CASSVRRTGRSSGANVLTF.

The chain carries TRBV7-6 and TRBJ2-7, with 10 nucleotides matching TRBD2. The CDR3 has 15 residues. Germline assignment: CDR1 SGHVS and CDR2 FNYEAQ. V shed 2 bases, J shed 5 bases, and the junction held 6 bases outside the gene matches. The CDR3 DNA is TGTGCCAGCAGCTTACTAGCGGGAGTGCCTAACGAGCAGTACTTC. Protein product: CASSLLAGVPNEQYF. Together with reference TRBV7-6 and TRBJ2-7, the CDR3 gives the full variable domain: GAGVSQSPRYKVTKRGQDVALRCDPISGHVSLYWYRQALGQGPEFLTYFNYEAQQDKSGLPNDRFSAERPEGSISTLTIQRTEQRDSAMYRCASSLLAGVPNEQYFGPGTRLTVT.

The gene calls are TRBV6-5 and TRBJ2-7; unclear D gene. Deletions cut 8 bases from V and 0 bases from J, with 8 bases between. The germline gives CDR1 MNHEY, CDR2 SVGAGI. The CDR3 is 12 residues long. CDR3 nucleotide sequence: TGTGCCAGCGCCCACAGCTCCTACGAGCAGTACTTC. Its translation: CASAHSSYEQYF.

The chain has TRBV18 and TRBJ1-5; D is possibly TRBD1 (5 bases). Germline assignment: CDR1 KGHSH and CDR2 LQKENI. V was pared by 3 bases and J by 5 bases, with 14 bases between. The length of the CDR3 is 15 residues. CDR3 bases: TGTGCCAGCTCACCTGAGTTGGGGCCGGATCAGCCCCAGCATTTT. Encoded protein: CASSPELGPDQPQHF.

A word on this clone: Other DNA sequences in this specimen translate into the identical CDR3. The gene calls are TRBV5-1 and TRBJ2-3; 9 bases line up with TRBD1. The germline CDR1 and CDR2 sequences are SGHRS and YFSETQ. The CDR3 is 15 residues long. The junction had 2 bases not matched to a gene; V was cut back by 0 bases and J by 3 bases. The CDR3 loop is CASSLGGQGTDTQYF. The CDR3 DNA sequence: TGCGCCAGCAGCTTGGGAGGACAGGGGACAGATACGCAGTATTTT.

The J gene is TRBJ2-7, the V gene TRBV5-6, with 9 nucleotides matching TRBD1. V dropped 4 bases and J dropped 2; count of bases not matched to a gene: 7. Germline assignment: CDR1 SGHDT and CDR2 YYEEEE. This CDR3 is 15 amino acids long. The CDR3 protein is CASSKLQGATYEQYF. The CDR3 nucleotides read TGTGCCAGCAGCAAGCTACAGGGGGCCACCTACGAGCAGTACTTC.

This chain links TRBV15 with TRBJ1-2; TRBD1 might be the D (5 bases). V lost 0 bases to trimming and J lost 5 bases, with 13 bases between them. The CDR3 loop spans 15 amino acids. Per germline, CDR1 LNHNV and CDR2 YYDKDF (reference sequence). The CDR3 region has the DNA TGTGCCACCAGCAGAGATGGGGGGATTGGGTATGGCTACACCTTC. Protein sequence: CATSRDGGIGYGYTF.

Concerning this clone: At one end, the junction sequence differs from germline, possibly due to a read error. Other nucleotide sequences in the sample specify the same CDR3. The chain carries TRBV30 and TRBJ2-5; 8 bases agree with TRBD2. Germline V CDR1 and CDR2: GTSNPN, SVGIG (reference sequence). The CDR3 spans 17 residues. In nucleotides, the CDR3 is TGTGCTTGGAGTGTACGACGGCTAGCGGGCCGCACGGAGACCCAGTACTTC. Translated: CAWSVRRLAGRTETQYF. Together with reference TRBV30 and TRBJ2-5, the CDR3 gives the full variable domain: SQTIHQWPATLVQPVGSPLSLECTVEGTSNPNLYWYRQAAGRGLQLLFYSVGIGQISSEVPQNLSASRPQDRQFILSSKKLLLSDSGFYLCAWSVRRLAGRTETQYFGPGTRLLVL.

The rearrangement uses TRBV11-2 and TRBJ1-1, with TRBD1 identical over 7 bases. The germline CDR1 and CDR2 sequences are SGHAT and FQNNGV. There are 14 residues in the CDR3. Germline trimming cut 5 bases from V and 5 bases from J; bases unmatched to any gene: 8. The CDR3 sequence: CASSTQTGMTEAFF. In nucleotides, the CDR3 is TGTGCCAGCAGCACCCAGACAGGGATGACTGAAGCTTTCTTT.

The rearrangement uses TRBV9 and TRBJ2-1; a possible D gene is TRBD2 (6 bases). The germline V gene encodes CDR1 SGDLS and CDR2 YYNGEE. The V gene lost 0 bases and the J gene lost 0 bases, with 7 bases spanning the gap. The CDR3 is 15 amino acids. CDR3 DNA: TGTGCCAGCAGCGTAGCGACTAGCTCCTACAATGAGCAGTTCTTC. This gives the protein CASSVATSSYNEQFF. The variable domain in full, with the rest retrieved from reference TRBV9 and TRBJ2-1, is DSGVTQTPKHLITATGQRVTLRCSPRSGDLSVYWYQQSLDQGLQFLIQYYNGEERAKGNILERFSAQQFPDLHSELNLSSLELGDSALYFCASSVATSSYNEQFFGPGTRLTVL.

The chain is built from TRBV4-2 and TRBJ2-1, with 9 bases matching TRBD2. Germline CDR1 and CDR2: LGHNA and YNFKEQ. The junction had 9 bases not matched to a gene; V was cut back by 1 base and J by 8 bases. This CDR3 comprises 16 residues. As DNA, the CDR3 is TGTGCCAGCAGCCAAGGGGGCGGGGGGGTCCGGGATGAGCAGTTCTTC. Residues: CASSQGGGGVRDEQFF.

The chain couples TRBV27 to TRBJ1-1; D uncertain. The CDR3 consists of 14 residues. CDR1 and CDR2 from the germline V gene are MNHEY and SMNVEV (reference sequence). The V end lost 7 bases, the J end lost 1 base, and 13 bases lay between the germline ends. CDR3 loop: CASTATRGNTEAFF. The CDR3 bases are TGTGCCAGCACCGCGACCCGGGGGAACACTGAAGCTTTCTTT.

Here the CDR3 DNA reads TGTGCCAGCAGTGAATGGGTAGCGGGAGATACCTACGAGCAGTACTTC. Encoded protein: CASSEWVAGDTYEQYF. The chain combines TRBV6-1 with TRBJ2-7; 9 positions match TRBD2. The CDR3 runs to 16 residues. Germline V gives CDR1 MNHNS, CDR2 SASEGT. With V trimmed by 2 bases and J by 2 bases, 7 bases remained unmatched.

CDR3 in DNA: TGTGCCAGCAGTTTGTACGGGGGGGAAGGAAATGAGCAGTTCTTC. Its translation is CASSLYGGEGNEQFF. The rearrangement links TRBV27 to TRBJ2-1, with 8 bases aligning to TRBD2. Germline V CDR1 and CDR2: MNHEY, SMNVEV (reference sequence). This CDR3 comprises 15 residues. Trimming cost V 3 bases and J 7 bases; bases outside gene matches: 8.

The rearrangement links TRBV10-3 to TRBJ1-2; D remains ambiguous. Trimming shortened V by 0 bases and J by 2 bases, and 7 bases separated the two germline ends. The CDR3 totals 14 residues. Germline V gene lookup returns CDR1 ENHRY and CDR2 SYGVKD. CDR3 nucleotide sequence: TGTGCCATCAGTGAGTCTTCAGCGAACTATGGCTACACCTTC. Translating it yields CAISESSANYGYTF.

This chain uses TRBV19 with TRBJ1-3; no definite D call. The length of the CDR3 is 13 residues. V gave up 5 bases and J gave up 8 bases, with 13 bases separating them. From germline, CDR1 is LNHDA and CDR2 SQIVND (reference sequence). Written as DNA, the CDR3 is TGTGCCAGTAGTCCGCGAACGGTTGACACCATATATTTT. Translated: CASSPRTVDTIYF.

The V and J genes are TRBV19 and TRBJ2-7; TRBD2 matches 10 bases. This CDR3 is built from 15 residues. V lost 3 bases to trimming and J lost 3 bases; unmatched junction nucleotides: 5. Germline V gene data show CDR1 as LNHDA and CDR2 as SQIVND (reference sequence). CDR3 nucleotides: TGTGCCAGTAGTATTGAGGGGACTAGCGTCTACGAGCAGTACTTC. Translated, it gives CASSIEGTSVYEQYF.

This sequence joins TRBV5-1 and TRBJ1-3; 7 nucleotides align to TRBD1. With 4 bases clipped from V and 1 base from J, the junction kept 8 bases outside the gene matches. Germline loops: CDR1 SGHRS, CDR2 YFSETQ. This CDR3 region has 16 residues. CDR3 in amino acids: CASSLIPTGSGNTIYF. The CDR3 nucleotides read TGCGCCAGCAGCCTTATCCCGACAGGGTCTGGAAACACCATATATTTT.

The V call is TRBV7-8, the J call TRBJ2-1; D remains unclear. Germline V gene data show CDR1 as SGHVS and CDR2 as FQNEAQ. Trimming removed 2 bases at V and 0 bases at J, with 8 bases between. The CDR3 is 15 amino acids. CDR3: CASSLSESSYNEQFF. The CDR3 bases are TGTGCCAGCAGCTTAAGCGAGAGCTCCTACAATGAGCAGTTCTTC. Full variable domain (outside the CDR3, taken from reference TRBV7-8 and TRBJ2-1): GAGVSQSPRYKVAKRGQDVALRCDPISGHVSLFWYQQALGQGPEFLTYFQNEAQLDKSGLPSDRFFAERPEGSVSTLKIQRTQQEDSAVYLCASSLSESSYNEQFFGPGTRLTVL.

This sequence joins TRBV7-6 and TRBJ2-3; TRBD1 matches at 8 bases. V shed 5 bases and J 1 base; nucleotides not matched to a gene: 8. The germline V gene encodes CDR1 SGHVS and CDR2 FNYEAQ. The CDR3 runs 16 residues. Written as DNA, the CDR3 is TGTGCCAGCAGCGACATAGGGGGACAGGGCACAGATACGCAGTATTTT. As protein: CASSDIGGQGTDTQYF.